A selection of T cell receptor beta chains follows, all from one sample in a study of identical twins. TCRdb recomputed calls from the 5' RACE reads with MiXCR, one row per CDR3 protein. The sample records hundreds of thousands of distinct CDR3 sequences, about 22% being singletons. This sample also belongs to another study, concerning yellow fever vaccine responses in identical twins.

Sequenced material: CD4+ T cells sorted from blood. The receptors here all came from a woman aged 18-29 years in good health. Both conserved end residues are part of each CDR3. A D gene is named only where the DNA matches it firmly. Some rows mark clone size as missing; the rest say once, few, many or name a class of expanded clone.

cdr3_aa cdr3_nt cdr3_length j_call clone_size v_call d_call
CAISESGLAETQYF TGTGCCATCAGTGAGTCGGGACTAGCTGAGACGCAGTATTTT 14 TRBJ2-3 . TRBV10-3 TRBD2
CASSLLLDNEQFF TGTGCCAGCAGCTTGCTACTCGACAATGAGCAGTTCTTC 13 TRBJ2-1 . TRBV5-6 .
CASSLNPGQGYSGANVLTF TGTGCCAGCTCACTTAATCCGGGACAAGGTTACTCTGGGGCCAACGTCCTGACTTTC 19 TRBJ2-6 . TRBV18 .
CASSLNGVGHTDTQYF TGCGCCAGCAGCTTGAACGGCGTGGGACACACAGATACGCAGTATTTT 16 TRBJ2-3 few TRBV5-1 .
CSATRGLSLPIAKNIQYF TGCAGCGCTACCAGGGGGCTTTCTCTCCCCATAGCCAAAAACATTCAGTACTTC 18 TRBJ2-4 . TRBV29-1 TRBD1
CASSLTSVFYNEQFF TGTGCCAGCAGCTTGACGTCCGTCTTTTACAATGAGCAGTTCTTC 15 TRBJ2-1 . TRBV11-2 .
CASSLRTPSTEAFF TGTGCCAGCAGCTTGCGCACCCCGAGCACTGAAGCTTTCTTT 14 TRBJ1-1 . TRBV5-8 .
CASSQDGTSGNQPQHF TGTGCCAGCAGCCAAGACGGGACCTCGGGCAATCAGCCCCAGCATTTT 16 TRBJ1-5 few TRBV4-2 .
CASSSGAVQETQYF TGTGCCAGCTCCTCAGGGGCGGTCCAAGAGACCCAGTACTTC 14 TRBJ2-5 . TRBV18 .
CASSFEGGGSTDTQYF TGTGCCAGCAGTTTCGAAGGGGGGGGGTCCACAGATACGCAGTATTTT 16 TRBJ2-3 . TRBV12-3/TRBV12-4 .
CASSEGGGTDTLYF TGTGCCAGCAGCGAAGGGGGGGGAACGGATACGCTGTATTTT 14 TRBJ2-3 . TRBV7-6 .
CSAWTPSSYNEQFF TGCAGTGCCTGGACTCCAAGCTCCTACAATGAGCAGTTCTTC 14 TRBJ2-1 few TRBV20-1 .
CASSLNRAGNTIYF TGTGCCAGCAGCTTGAACAGGGCTGGAAACACCATATATTTT 14 TRBJ1-3 few TRBV5-4 .
CASSSVAGGSYEQYF TGTGCCAGCAGTTCCGTAGCGGGTGGCTCCTACGAGCAGTACTTC 15 TRBJ2-7 . TRBV6-5 TRBD2
CASSGTPNQPQHF TGTGCCAGCAGTGGGACACCGAATCAGCCCCAGCATTTT 13 TRBJ1-5 . TRBV2 .
CASSRQDQPQHF TGTGCCAGCAGCCGACAGGATCAGCCCCAGCATTTT 12 TRBJ1-5 . TRBV12-3/TRBV12-4 .
CATSPQREGDYGYTF TGTGCCACCAGCCCTCAGAGGGAAGGGGACTATGGCTACACCTTC 15 TRBJ1-2 . TRBV15 .
CATSGTSGSFPDTQYF TGTGCCACCAGTGGGACTAGCGGGAGTTTTCCGGATACGCAGTATTTT 16 TRBJ2-3 . TRBV24-1 TRBD2
CASSPSTGSDTQYF TGTGCCAGCTCACCGTCGACAGGGTCAGATACGCAGTATTTT 14 TRBJ2-3 . TRBV18 TRBD1
CASSLILTSTDTQYF TGTGCCAGCAGCTTAATACTCACTAGCACAGATACGCAGTATTTT 15 TRBJ2-3 . TRBV7-8 .
CASSYSYDSRDEQFF TGTGCCAGCAGTTACTCGTACGACTCACGGGATGAGCAGTTCTTC 15 TRBJ2-1 few TRBV6-5 .
CATRTNNEQFF TGTGCCACCAGGACAAACAATGAGCAGTTCTTC 11 TRBJ2-1 few TRBV12-3/TRBV12-4 .
CASSTGQVSYEQYF TGCGCCAGCAGCACGGGACAGGTGTCCTACGAGCAGTACTTC 14 TRBJ2-7 . TRBV5-1 TRBD1
CASTIRPNSYNEQFF TGTGCCAGCACAATACGACCCAACTCCTACAATGAGCAGTTCTTC 15 TRBJ2-1 . TRBV12-3/TRBV12-4 .
CASSFGAYTDTQYF TGTGCCAGCAGTTTCGGCGCGTACACAGATACGCAGTATTTT 14 TRBJ2-3 . TRBV12-3/TRBV12-4 .
CASSLDSAPRTDTQYF TGTGCCAGCAGTTTGGACAGTGCCCCTCGCACAGATACGCAGTATTTT 16 TRBJ2-3 . TRBV12-3/TRBV12-4 .
CASSPGTLGTQYF TGTGCCAGCAGCCCCGGGACCCTCGGGACCCAGTACTTC 13 TRBJ2-5 . TRBV3-1 .
CASSLGRVRTEHF TGTGCCAGCAGTTTAGGTAGGGTCAGGACGGAGCATTTT 13 TRBJ1-5 . TRBV28 .
CATSLGQLTSTDTQYF TGTGCCACCAGTCTCGGCCAGTTAACTAGCACAGATACGCAGTATTTT 16 TRBJ2-3 . TRBV24-1 .
CASLGGNQPQHF TGTGCCAGCCTGGGGGGCAATCAGCCCCAGCATTTT 12 TRBJ1-5 few TRBV6-6 .
CASRIGTVNTEAFF TGTGCCAGCAGAATCGGGACGGTGAACACTGAAGCTTTCTTT 14 TRBJ1-1 few TRBV12-3/TRBV12-4 .
CASSLVGTAYRWETQYF TGTGCCAGCAGCTTGGTAGGAACAGCCTATCGGTGGGAGACCCAGTACTTC 17 TRBJ2-5 many TRBV5-6 .
CASSFGAGGEKLFF TGTGCCAGCTCCTTCGGGGCAGGGGGGGAAAAACTGTTTTTT 14 TRBJ1-4 many TRBV27 TRBD1
CASSLRSSGAYNEQFF TGCGCCAGCAGCTTGCGGTCTAGCGGAGCCTACAATGAGCAGTTCTTC 16 TRBJ2-1 . TRBV5-1 TRBD2
CASSVMSAGELFF TGCGCCAGCAGTGTAATGTCGGCCGGGGAGCTGTTTTTT 13 TRBJ2-2 . TRBV10-1 .
CASSLTKNTEAFF TGCGCCAGCAGCCTGACCAAAAACACTGAAGCTTTCTTT 13 TRBJ1-1 . TRBV5-1 .
CASSQAGNRDNTEAFF TGCGCCAGCAGCCAAGCCGGGAACAGAGACAACACTGAAGCTTTCTTT 16 TRBJ1-1 . TRBV4-1 .
CASSWTSSDTQYF TGTGCCAGCAGTTGGACTAGCTCAGATACGCAGTATTTT 13 TRBJ2-3 few TRBV12-3/TRBV12-4 TRBD2
CASSHPRGSSYNEQFF TGTGCCAGCAGCCACCCAAGGGGGAGCTCCTACAATGAGCAGTTCTTC 16 TRBJ2-1 many TRBV6-1 .
CSVRDSGNTIYF TGCAGCGTTCGGGACTCTGGAAACACCATATATTTT 12 TRBJ1-3 few TRBV29-1 .
CASSPHGGENTGELFF TGTGCCAGCAGCCCCCATGGGGGAGAAAACACCGGGGAGCTGTTTTTT 16 TRBJ2-2 . TRBV3-1 .
CASSAGFSYEQYF TGTGCCAGCTCGGCCGGGTTCTCCTACGAGCAGTACTTC 13 TRBJ2-7 . TRBV16 .
CASNWGTGMQETQYF TGCGCCAGCAACTGGGGCACAGGGATGCAAGAGACCCAGTACTTC 15 TRBJ2-5 . TRBV5-1 .
CASSVTLSGANVLTF TGTGCCAGCAGTGTCACACTGTCTGGGGCCAACGTCCTGACTTTC 15 TRBJ2-6 few TRBV12-3/TRBV12-4 .
CASSYSIWAREDEQYF TGTGCCAGCAGTTACTCGATATGGGCAAGAGAGGACGAGCAGTACTTC 16 TRBJ2-7 few TRBV6-5 .
CSVVRGPDTQYF TGCAGCGTTGTGAGGGGTCCAGATACGCAGTATTTT 12 TRBJ2-3 few TRBV29-1 .
CASRRKNINTGELFF TGTGCCAGCCGAAGGAAGAACATTAACACCGGGGAGCTGTTTTTT 15 TRBJ2-2 few TRBV3-1 .
CASSLGGSSQDTQYF TGTGCCAGCAGCTTAGGGGGGTCTAGTCAAGATACGCAGTATTTT 15 TRBJ2-3 . TRBV7-7 .
CASSGTLAGFEQFF TGTGCCAGCAGTGGAACACTAGCGGGATTTGAGCAGTTCTTC 14 TRBJ2-1 . TRBV2 TRBD2